The entry that follows covers one T cell receptor beta chain sequence. The specificity of this receptor is unknown. Per-base qualities were not stored, and no clone one base away is much larger. The sample comes from a study of CD8 T cells in ankylosing spondylitis (dated by TCRdb to about 2017). For context, the study as a whole: T cell receptor beta repertoires were profiled in healthy donors and ankylosing spondylitis patients so that disease-linked TCR variants could be found. The full study cohort was made up of about two dozen ankylosing spondylitis patients and around 100 healthy donors. Peripheral blood samples were taken, and synovial fluid was additionally collected from ankylosing spondylitis patients. Overall study outcomes, separate from this receptor: The disease-linked clones were reported as significantly enriched in matched synovial fluid samples from ankylosing spondylitis patients. A TCR beta motif of eight highly homologous amino acid variants appeared characteristic of blood from ankylosing spondylitis patients. Some motif variants were previously reported in synovial fluid and blood of reactive arthritis patients, suggesting common disease-initiation mechanisms. In peripheral blood, the disease-linked clones were found at relatively low frequencies and had a CD8+ phenotype.

The CDR3 goes from the cysteine to the phenylalanine over 16 residues. Only CDR3 DNA is held: 48 bases, read in frame from base 1. As encoded in the germline V gene, CDR1 is SGDLS while CDR2 is YYNGEE. V lost 0 bases and J lost 0 bases; the stretch between them is 9 bases long. The sample was run on an Illumina HiSeq 2500. TCR beta libraries were prepared by quantitative 5'-RACE with molecular barcodes. Per the authors' processing: Disease-linked TCR variants were identified with a new computational method built on a probabilistic model of VDJ rearrangement. The public sequencing data were trimmed at Q25 with fastp and processed into clonotypes with MiXCR by TCRdb, which kept only in-frame beta chains. One record per CDR3 amino acid sequence lists the most common genes and DNA. TCRdb's processing, not the authors', yielded these V and J calls. The sample table contains some 290,000 distinct CDR3 sequences; only one count was recorded for 20% of them. Less than 9.5% of the sample is taken by the ten largest.

The specimen sequenced was blood, either unsorted or a sorted T cell fraction (not recorded which). The chain was built from TRBV9 and TRBJ2-2, and perhaps TRBD2 as D gene, on 6 matching bases. This sequence originates from a male donor with ankylosing spondylitis or in good health (not recorded which). The nucleotide sequence reads TGTGCCAGCAGCGTAGCTTGGGGGGCGAACACCGGGGAGCTGTTTTTT. Translation gives CASSVAWGANTGELFF.